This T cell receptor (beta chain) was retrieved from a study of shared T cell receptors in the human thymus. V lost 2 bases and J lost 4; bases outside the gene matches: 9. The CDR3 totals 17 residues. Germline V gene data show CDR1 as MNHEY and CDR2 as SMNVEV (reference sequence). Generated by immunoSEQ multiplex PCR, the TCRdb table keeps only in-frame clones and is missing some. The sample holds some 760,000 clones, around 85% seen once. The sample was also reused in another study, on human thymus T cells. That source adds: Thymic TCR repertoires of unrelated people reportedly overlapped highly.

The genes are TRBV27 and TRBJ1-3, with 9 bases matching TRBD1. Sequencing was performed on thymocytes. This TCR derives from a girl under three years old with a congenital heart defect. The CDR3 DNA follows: TGTGCCAGCAGTTTAAAAGGGGACAGGGATCGGGGAAACACCATATATTTT. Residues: CASSLKGDRDRGNTIYF.